This TCR beta chain emerged from a study of cytomegalovirus exposure and HLA in healthy donors. Background on the study: The 110 or so validation repertoires used the same platform as the 650 to 750 first-cohort repertoires, a later analysis reported. Notes on the study in general: In a later analysis, first-cohort TCR clusters were found to tend to co-occur in the 100 to 150 validation repertoires.

Of note for this clone: The target antigen is unknown.

Sequencing was performed with immunoSEQ multiplex PCR; in TCRdb, only in-frame clones are kept and a portion is missing. The sample carries approximately 140,000 clones, around 85% recorded once. Germline values: CDR1 SGHRS, CDR2 YFSETQ. The CDR3 consists of 15 residues. The V and J ends lost 4 bases and 5 bases, in that order; junction bases with no gene match: 7. The receptor was isolated from a man in his late teens or twenties in good health and CMV-seronegative. Material for sequencing was PBMCs. V is TRBV5-1 and J is TRBJ1-4; 8 nucleotides agree with TRBD1. The CDR3 DNA reads as TGCGCCAGCAGCCCAAAGACAGGGGAGAATGAAAAACTGTTTTTT. It yields the protein CASSPKTGENEKLFF.